This is a list of T cell receptor delta chains from one sample in a study of gamma-delta T cells after stem cell transplantation. TCRdb re-processed the RT-PCR reads using CATT. In the table there are a few thousand delta-chain clones, 25% to 35% of which are singletons. The specimen sequenced was gamma-delta T cells. These receptors originate from a human donor. It is not recorded whose cells these are; they may come from a transplant donor. The CDR3 runs from the conserved cysteine through the conserved F or W. The D gene is left open where the match is weak. For some rows the clone size is stated as once, few or many, or as a class when expanded; others skip it.

J gene | D gene | V gene | clone size | CDR3 DNA | CDR3 protein
TRDJ1 | TRDD3 | TRDV3 | . | TGTGCCTGTGGGCCCCTGGGGGAGATGACCGATAAACTCATCTTT | CACGPLGEMTDKLIF
TRDJ1 | TRDD3 | TRDV3 | once | TGTGCCTTTGGTTCCCCGCACCCCCGTACTGGGGGATCGTACACCGATAAACTCATCTTT | CAFGSPHPRTGGSYTDKLIF
TRDJ1 | TRDD3 | TRDV2 | few | TGTGCCTGTGGCCCAATACTGGGGGATACCCCGAATAAACTCATCTTT | CACGPILGDTPNKLIF
TRDJ1 | TRDD3 | TRDV2 | few | TGTGCCTGTGACACCGTTGTCCAAGGCGGTACTGGGGGAAACACCGATAAACTCATCTTT | CACDTVVQGGTGGNTDKLIF
TRDJ1 | TRDD3 | TRDV2 | medium-sized | TGTGCCTGTGACACCGTTGAGGAAGTGGGGGAGGACCTAAAGAAACTCATCTTT | CACDTVEEVGEDLKKLIF
TRDJ1 | TRDD3 | TRDV2 | . | TGTGCCTGTGACGCCTTAATGGGGGAGAAGTACACCGATAAACTCATCTTT | CACDALMGEKYTDKLIF
TRDJ1 | TRDD3 | TRDV1 | . | TGTGCTCTTGGGGGAACAACTTCCTACCAGTACTGGGGGATACGCTTTTACACCGATAAACTCATCTTT | CALGGTTSYQYWGIRFYTDKLIF
TRDJ1 | . | TRDV2 | once | TGTGCCTGTGACACCGTGCCTTTGATAAAGGACCCTAACACCGATAAACTCATCTTT | CACDTVPLIKDPNTDKLIF
TRDJ1 | TRDD3 | TRDV2 | few | TGTGCCTGTGACTCTTTACTGGGGGTTAAACTCATCTTT | CACDSLLGVKLIF
TRDJ1 | TRDD3 | TRDV2 | . | TGTGCCTGTGACCTAACTGGGGGATATAGAAGCAAACTCATCTTT | CACDLTGGYRSKLIF
TRDJ3 | . | TRDV2 | . | TGTGCCTGTGACCCAACAATGAGGTATGGCTGGGACACCCGACAGATGTTTTTC | CACDPTMRYGWDTRQMFF
TRDJ1 | . | TRDV1 | few | TGTGCTCTTGGGCCATCCTTCCTTCTCTGGGGGGCCTCGACCGATAAACTCATCTTT | CALGPSFLLWGASTDKLIF
TRDJ1 | TRDD3 | TRDV2 | . | TGTGCCTGTGACAAACTGGGGGTTAACACCGATAAACTCATCTTT | CACDKLGVNTDKLIF
TRDJ1 | TRDD3 | TRDV2 | medium-sized | TGTGCCTGTGACGCACTGGGGACCTATACCGATAAACTCATCTTT | CACDALGTYTDKLIF
TRDJ1 | TRDD3 | TRDV2 | large | TGTGCCTGTGACCCCTTACTGGGGGATACGGGGGCCGATAAACTCATCTTT | CACDPLLGDTGADKLIF
TRDJ1 | TRDD3 | TRDV2 | . | TGTGCCTGTGACGAACTGGGGGATCAAACCGATAAACTCATCTTT | CACDELGDQTDKLIF
TRDJ1 | . | TRDV3 | . | TGTGCCCTTGGGAGTGGGGGGTCCGATAAACTCATCTTT | CALGSGGSDKLIF
TRDJ1 | TRDD3 | TRDV1 | . | TGTGCTCTTGGGGCAACTTTGGCTTGGGCTGGGGGATACGCACCTTTGGCGTACACCGATAAACTCATCTTT | CALGATLAWAGGYAPLAYTDKLIF
TRDJ1 | TRDD3 | TRDV2 | . | TGTGCCTGTGACACCAGAGGCTCTGGGGGACCACACACCGTTAAACTCATCTTT | CACDTRGSGGPHTVKLIF
TRDJ1 | TRDD3 | TRDV2 | few | TGTGCCTGTGACCCCCTTTTACTGGGGGATACGGGGGCTCCAGGAAGTGATAAACTCATCTTT | CACDPLLLGDTGAPGSDKLIF
TRDJ1 | TRDD3 | TRDV2 | medium-sized | TGTGCCTGTGACGTGATTGGGGGATACGGGACCGATAAACTCATCTTT | CACDVIGGYGTDKLIF
TRDJ1 | TRDD3 | TRDV2 | medium-sized | TGTGCCTGTGACCCGTTACTGGGGGATTCCCCGTACACCGATAAACTCATCTTT | CACDPLLGDSPYTDKLIF
TRDJ1 | TRDD3 | TRDV2 | few | TGTGCCTGTGACTCCCTTACTGGGGGTTCTTACACCGATAAACTCATCTTT | CACDSLTGGSYTDKLIF
TRDJ1 | TRDD3 | TRDV2 | large | TGTGCCTGTGACACCGTTGGGGGATACACCGATAAACTCATCTTT | CACDTVGGYTDKLIF
TRDJ1 | TRDD3 | TRDV1 | . | TGTGCTCTTGGGGAACTAGTTAAATTGGCCCGCCTGGGGGATCTCGATCATAAACTCATCTTT | CALGELVKLARLGDLDHKLIF
TRDJ3 | TRDD3 | TRDV2 | . | TGTGCCTGTGACCCCGTACTGGGGGACAACAGCTCCTGTGACACCCGACAGATGTTTTTC | CACDPVLGDNSSCDTRQMFF
TRDJ1 | . | TRDV2 | few | TGTGCCTGTGACACTTTGGATCGTAACACCGATAACCTCATCTTT | CACDTLDRNTDNLIF
TRDJ1 | . | TRDV2 | few | TGTGCCTGTGACACTGTTGGGCTGGGCACCGATAAACTCATCTTT | CACDTVGLGTDKLIF
TRDJ1 | TRDD3 | TRDV2 | . | TGTGCCTGTGACACCGTGGGGGATACTTACGATAAACTCATCTTT | CACDTVGDTYDKLIF
TRDJ1 | TRDD3 | TRDV2 | medium-sized | TGTGCCTGTGACACCGTCGGGGATAGGACCGATAAACTCATCTTT | CACDTVGDRTDKLIF
TRDJ1 | . | TRDV2 | . | TGTGCCTGTGACGCCATTTTCGCTTACGGACGGAATTCGGCCACCGATAAACTCATCTTT | CACDAIFAYGRNSATDKLIF
TRDJ1 | . | TRDV2 | . | TGTGCCTGTGACACGATGGGGGGGACCGATAAACTCATCTTT | CACDTMGGTDKLIF
TRDJ1 | TRDD3 | TRDV2 | once | TGTGCCTGTGACAAACTGGGGGATCTCACCGATAAACTCATCTTT | CACDKLGDLTDKLIF
TRDJ1 | . | TRDV2 | . | TGTGCCTGTGACCCCCTCCTCTTTGGGGATTCGATACGGGGCACCGATAAACTCATCTTT | CACDPLLFGDSIRGTDKLIF
TRDJ1 | TRDD3 | TRDV2 | few | TGTGCCTGTGACACTATGAGGCTGGGGGATAAGTCTGACACCGATAAACTCATCTTT | CACDTMRLGDKSDTDKLIF
TRDJ1 | . | TRDV2 | . | TGTGCCTGTGACACCCTTGTTCCAGCTGGGTCTGTTACCGATAAACTCATCTTT | CACDTLVPAGSVTDKLIF
TRDJ3 | TRDD3 | TRDV2 | few | TGTGCCTGTGATGTCTTACTGGGGGATACCAGCTCCTGGGACACCCGTCAGATGTTTTTC | CACDVLLGDTSSWDTRQMFF
TRDJ1 | . | TRDV2 | . | TGTGCCTGTGACCCACTCAACCCGGGAGATACGTCAACCGATAAACTCATCTTT | CACDPLNPGDTSTDKLIF
TRDJ1 | . | TRDV2 | few | TGTGCCTGTGACGGTGTAGCGTACACCGATAAACTCATCTTT | CACDGVAYTDKLIF
TRDJ1 | TRDD3 | TRDV1 | few | TGTGCTCTTGGGGACCTAGAGGCCTTCCTACTGGGGGATACGAGAAAATCCGATAAACTCATCTTT | CALGDLEAFLLGDTRKSDKLIF
TRDJ1 | . | TRDV2 | medium-sized | TGTGCCTGTGACACCGTTGGGGGGTACACCGATAAACTCATCTTT | CACDTVGGYTDKLIF
TRDJ1 | . | TRDV2 | . | TGTGCCTGTGACACCGTTGGGGCCCTCGGCGATAACCTCATCTTT | CACDTVGALGDNLIF
TRDJ1 | TRDD3 | TRDV2 | . | TGTGCCTGTGACTGCCGTGCACCCAACCGGCTGGGGGATACGAGTCTCTGGACCGATAAACTCATCTTT | CACDCRAPNRLGDTSLWTDKLIF
TRDJ1 | . | TRDV1 | . | TGTGCTCTTGGGGAACGGGCCTTATCCACCGATAAACTCATCTTT | CALGERALSTDKLIF
TRDJ1 | TRDD3 | TRDV2 | large | TGTGCCTGTGAACCACTGGGGGCTACTCCCACCGATAAACTCATCTTT | CACEPLGATPTDKLIF
TRDJ2 | . | TRDV2 | . | TGTGCCTGTGACGGCTTGGCGGGGGCCGACCCTTTGACAGCACAACTCTTCTTT | CACDGLAGADPLTAQLFF
TRDJ1 | TRDD3 | TRDV2 | . | TGTGCCTGTGACTCAATTACTGGGGGATACGCTCACTCTGTAAAACTCATCTTT | CACDSITGGYAHSVKLIF
TRDJ1 | . | TRDV2 | . | TGTGCCTGTGACTATGTACTGGGAGATACCAACGATAAACTCATCTTT | CACDYVLGDTNDKLIF
TRDJ1 | TRDD3 | TRDV2 | . | TGTGCCTGTGACCATATCCGTGGGGATACCAGGGTTTACACCGATAAACTCATCTTT | CACDHIRGDTRVYTDKLIF
TRDJ1 | TRDD3 | TRDV2 | few | TGTGCCTGTGACCGACTGGGGGTACTGGGGGAAGACACCGATAAACTCATCTTT | CACDRLGVLGEDTDKLIF
TRDJ1 | TRDD3 | TRDV1 | . | TGTGCTCTTGGGTACCTGGTTCCGATCTGGGGGATACGGGGCACCGATAAACTCATCTTT | CALGYLVPIWGIRGTDKLIF
TRDJ1 | TRDD3 | TRDV2 | medium-sized | TGTGCCTGTGACACAATGACTGGGGGATACGCGAGTACCGATAAACTCATCTTT | CACDTMTGGYASTDKLIF
TRDJ1 | TRDD3 | TRDV2 | once | TGTGCCTGTGACACCCTCTCTACTGGGGGATACACCGATAAACTCATCTTT | CACDTLSTGGYTDKLIF
TRDJ1 | TRDD3 | TRDV2 | . | TGTGCCTGTGACCCTCTTTCAGTACTGGGGGATACCTCAACTTACACCGATAAGCTCATCTTT | CACDPLSVLGDTSTYTDKLIF